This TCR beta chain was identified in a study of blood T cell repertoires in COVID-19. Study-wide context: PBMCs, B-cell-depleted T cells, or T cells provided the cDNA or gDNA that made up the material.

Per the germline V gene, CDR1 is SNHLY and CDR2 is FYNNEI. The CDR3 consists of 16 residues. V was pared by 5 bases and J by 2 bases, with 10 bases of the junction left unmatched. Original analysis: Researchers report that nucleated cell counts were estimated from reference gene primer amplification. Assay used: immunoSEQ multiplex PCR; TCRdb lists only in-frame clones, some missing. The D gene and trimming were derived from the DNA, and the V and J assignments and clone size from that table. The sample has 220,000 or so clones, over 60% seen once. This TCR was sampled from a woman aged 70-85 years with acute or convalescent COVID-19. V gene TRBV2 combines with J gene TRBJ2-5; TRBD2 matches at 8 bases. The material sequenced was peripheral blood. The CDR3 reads CASSIISGSFQETQYF. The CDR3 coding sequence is TGTGCCAGCAGTATAATAAGCGGGAGTTTTCAAGAGACCCAGTACTTC.